This passage covers 25 T cell receptor beta chains from one sample sequenced in a study of tumor and adjacent non-tumor tissue in lung cancer. The template was RNA from unsorted bulk tissue. Three rounds of nested PCR, following a modified ARM-PCR protocol, produced the TCRbeta library. From the multiplex PCR reads, TCRdb called clonotypes with MiXCR, one entry per CDR3 protein. The table lists some 100,000 distinct CDR3 sequences, 75% of them singletons. Material: lung tumor tissue. These receptor sequences come from a woman aged 55-70 years with non-small cell lung cancer.

Comment on this clonotype: A much larger clone differs from this one at a single base, so this may be a read error. V usage is TRBV6-2 or TRBV6-3 and J usage is TRBJ2-1; 10 nucleotides agree with TRBD2. Germline loops: CDR1 MNHEY, CDR2 SVGEGT. The CDR3 has 16 amino acids. CDR3 residues: CPSSPSGRVSVSEQFF. CDR3 in DNA: TGTCCCAGCAGTCCCAGCGGGAGGGTATCTGTCAGTGAGCAGTTCTTC.

In its sample, this clonotype was seen many times. The chain combines TRBV11-2 with TRBJ1-2; TRBD1 aligns across 7 bases. Germline CDR1 and CDR2: SGHAT and FQNNGV. The CDR3 length is 19 residues. Germline trimming cut 5 bases from V and 4 bases from J; bases unmatched to any gene: 22. In DNA, the CDR3 is TGTGCCAGCAGCGCAGACTGGACCGGGACAGATGAGATGTCCTATGGCTACACCTTC. It encodes CASSADWTGTDEMSYGYTF.

A remark on this clonotype: The junction departs from germline at one end; a sequencing error may be responsible. The chain combines TRBV11-3 with TRBJ2-7; 9 bases match TRBD1. In germline, CDR1 is SGHNT, CDR2 YENEEA. The CDR3 loop spans 16 amino acids. Here the CDR3 DNA reads TGTGCCAGAAGCTTATCTCCGGGACAGGGAAGGCACGAGCAGTACTTC. Translated, it gives CARSLSPGQGRHEQYF.

Of note for this clonotype: This may stem from a read error, because a much larger clone lies one nucleotide away. This chain connects TRBV20-1 to TRBJ1-5; D may be TRBD1 (5 bases). Trimming took 6 bases from V and 6 from J, leaving 18 bases between them. The CDR3 runs 14 residues. Germline V gives CDR1 DFQATT, CDR2 SNEGSKA (reference sequence). CDR3 sequence reads: CSAETVARIQPQHF. The CDR3 bases are TGCAGTGCCGAGACAGTAGCCCGCATTCAGCCCCAGCATTTT.

The V gene is TRBV29-1, the J gene TRBJ1-4; 7 nucleotides align to TRBD1. This CDR3 spans 12 amino acids. The germline V gene has CDR1 SQVTM and CDR2 ANQGSEA. CDR3 sequence reads: CRALTGDEKLFF. CDR3 DNA: TGCAGAGCCTTAACAGGGGACGAAAAACTGTTTTTT.

This clonotype came up a few times. This rearrangement joins TRBV12-3 or TRBV12-4 to TRBJ1-2, with D perhaps matching TRBD1 (5 bases). V was trimmed by 3 bases and J by 6 bases, leaving 14 bases between them. The CDR3 covers 14 residues. Written as DNA, the CDR3 is TGTGCCAGCAGTTTTGGGGCAAGGGGCAATGGCTACACCTTC. Amino acids: CASSFGARGNGYTF.

About this clonotype: A much larger clone sits a single nucleotide away, making a read error possible. The chain carries TRBV5-5 and TRBJ1-1, with a weak D call TRBD1 (5 bases). This CDR3 is built from 14 residues. Germline assignment: CDR1 SGHKS and CDR2 YYEKEE (reference sequence). CDR3 residues: CASSPVGAHSETFF. Written as DNA, the CDR3 is TGTGCCAGCAGCCCGGTAGGGGCGCACAGTGAAACTTTCTTT.

This clonotype showed up many times. The chain uses TRBV4-3 and TRBJ1-2; TRBD1 might be the D (6 bases). The CDR3 has 14 amino acids. CDR1 and CDR2 from the germline V gene are LGHNA and YSLEER. V dropped 4 bases and J dropped 4 bases, with 13 bases sitting between them. The CDR3 DNA reads as TGCGCCAGCAGCCCTACGGGGGGCGGCTATGGCTACACCTTC. Translating it yields CASSPTGGGYGYTF.

Remarks on this clonotype: The junction shows a germline mismatch at one end, possibly a read error. The chain couples TRBV4-3 to TRBJ1-1; D is undetermined. Germline V gene lookup returns CDR1 LGHNA and CDR2 YSLEER. The length of the CDR3 is 16 residues. Here the CDR3 DNA reads TGCGCCAGCAGCCAAGATGGTCTCCGGTTGAATACTGAAGCTTTCTTT. This sequence encodes CASSQDGLRLNTEAFF.

This clonotype occurred once. Just one base apart from a much larger clone, this may be a read error. The chain recombines TRBV20-1 with TRBJ2-5; 7 nucleotides match TRBD2. V was clipped by 7 bases and J by 1 base; unmatched bases: 12. Germline V gives CDR1 DFQATT, CDR2 SNEGSKA (reference sequence). The CDR3 is made up of 15 amino acids. The CDR3 here is CSVTDPGTIQETQYF. The CDR3 DNA is TGCAGTGTAACGGACCCCGGGACTATCCAAGAGACCCAGTACTTC.

This clonotype has just a few counts. J is TRBJ2-7 and V is TRBV5-1, with 12 bases identical to TRBD1. J was trimmed by 5 bases and V by 4 bases; bases with no gene match: 4. The CDR3 contains 14 residues. The germline gives CDR1 SGHRS, CDR2 YFSETQ. DNA of the CDR3: TGCGCCAGCAGCCTCGGGACAGGGGGCGACGAGCAGTACTTC. Translation gives CASSLGTGGDEQYF.

V and J are TRBV10-3 and TRBJ1-1; TRBD1 agrees at 9 bases. Germline V gives CDR1 ENHRY, CDR2 SYGVKD. The junction had 14 bases not matched to a gene; V was cut back by 7 bases and J by 2 bases. The CDR3 spans 17 residues. The CDR3 spells CAINNRGRGGINTEAFF. In DNA form, the CDR3 reads TGTGCCATCAATAACAGGGGGCGCGGGGGCATAAACACTGAAGCTTTCTTT.

As to this clonotype: This likely comes from a read error, as the CDR3 has no conserved phenylalanine or tryptophan at its end. This chain joins TRBV11-3 and TRBJ1-3; D unclear. The V gene's germline CDR1 is SGHNT and CDR2 YENEEA. The CDR3 loop spans 13 amino acids. As DNA, the CDR3 is TGTGCTACCCGGGAGGACTCTAGAAACACCATATATTAT. Translated, it gives CATREDSRNTIYY.

The chain joins TRBV5-4 to TRBJ1-4; TRBD1 might be the D (5 bases). The germline V gene has CDR1 SGHNT and CDR2 YYREEE (reference sequence). V lost 4 bases and J lost 2, with 12 bases in between. CDR3 size: 15 residues. The CDR3 reads CASSRGDGTNEKLFF. CDR3 sequence (DNA): TGTGCCAGCAGCCGGGGGGATGGTACTAATGAAAAACTGTTTTTT.

This clonotype was recorded a few times. Since a much larger clone is just one base distant, this may be a read error. The rearrangement joins TRBV20-1 to TRBJ1-5; no firm D call. The CDR3 is 15 amino acids. V was clipped by 4 bases and J by 1 base, with 14 bases between them. In germline, CDR1 is DFQATT, CDR2 SNEGSKA (reference sequence). The CDR3 coding sequence is TGCAGTGCTACCCCAGGACGCCTCAGCAATCAGCCCCAGCATTTT. Translation: CSATPGRLSNQPQHF.

The V call is TRBV11-3, the J call TRBJ2-1, with 11 bases aligning to TRBD2. In germline, CDR1 is SGHNT, CDR2 YENEEA. The length of the CDR3 is 17 residues. Losses at the gene ends were 3 bases for V and 8 bases for J; bases not matched to a gene: 12. CDR3 coding DNA: TGTGCCAGCAGCTTCGATTTAACTAGCGGGAGCCACGATGAGCAGTTCTTC. It encodes CASSFDLTSGSHDEQFF.

Many counts were recorded for this clonotype. The V gene is TRBV6-6, the J gene TRBJ1-4, with 8 nucleotides matching TRBD1. Trimming removed 7 bases from V and 8 bases from J; junction bases left unmatched: 12. Germline V lookup: CDR1 MNHNY, CDR2 SVGAGI (reference sequence). This CDR3 region has 15 residues. CDR3 nucleotide sequence: TGTGCCAGCACTCTTACCGGGACAGGAAAAGAAAAACTGTTTTTT. It codes for CASTLTGTGKEKLFF.

To note about this clonotype: This is likely a read error, given that the CDR3 carries no conserved phenylalanine or tryptophan at its end. The DNA is omitted, as the CDR3 cannot be located on it reliably, and the CDR3 follows TCRdb's listing. The CDR3 here is CASSQDSGTGELFV. The rearrangement uses TRBV4-3 and TRBJ2-2; TRBD1, the D gene given by the table, was not confirmed from the DNA. The CDR3 has 14 residues if both end residues are counted. The germline V gene has CDR1 LGHNA and CDR2 YSLEER.

Regarding this clonotype: Possible read error: a much larger clone is one base away. The chain carries TRBV29-1 and TRBJ2-3; D might be TRBD1 (6 bases). With 3 bases removed from V and 5 bases from J, the gap between germline ends came to 15 bases. The CDR3 is made up of 14 amino acids. Germline V CDR1 and CDR2: SQVTM, ANQGSEA. CDR3 sequence (DNA): TGCAGCGTTGAGAGGGGGAGTGTGAGAGATACGCAGTATTTT. Translating gives CSVERGSVRDTQYF.

This chain connects TRBV11-1 to TRBJ1-2; D unresolved. Germline V gene data show CDR1 as SGHAT and CDR2 as FQDESV (reference sequence). The CDR3 loop spans 14 amino acids. The CDR3 protein is CTSSSQCPLYGYTF. The CDR3, as DNA: TGTACTAGCAGCTCACAGTGCCCGCTCTATGGCTACACCTTC.

With regard to this clonotype: Likely a read error: the CDR3 ends without its conserved phenylalanine or tryptophan. The chain employs TRBV11-3 and TRBJ2-1, with unresolved D. This CDR3 comprises 17 residues. CDR1 is SGHNT, CDR2 YENEEA, per germline. The CDR3 DNA sequence: TGTGCCAGCAGTTTAGGCCCACTTGCAATATCCTACAATGAGCAGTTCTCC. It yields the protein CASSLGPLAISYNEQFS.

This clonotype was seen more than once but under ten times. J is TRBJ2-7 and V is TRBV11-2, with 10 bases matching TRBD2. The CDR3 extends over 15 amino acids. Losses at the gene ends were 0 bases for V and 6 bases for J; bases not matched to a gene: 5. Germline V lookup: CDR1 SGHAT, CDR2 FQNNGV. The CDR3 bases are TGTGCCAGCAGCTTAGAGCCTAGCGGGAGCTCCGAGCAGTACTTC. It codes for CASSLEPSGSSEQYF.

This clonotype showed up just a few times. This may arise from a read error, as a much more abundant clone is one base away. The J gene is TRBJ2-5, the V gene TRBV4-2, with 7 bases fitting TRBD2. This CDR3 comprises 15 residues. Germline CDR1 is LGHNA and CDR2 is YNFKEQ. The CDR3 protein is CVSSPKRGPQETQYF. CDR3 nucleotides: TGTGTCAGCAGCCCAAAGCGGGGACCCCAAGAGACCCAGTACTTC.

As to this clonotype: Germline and junction disagree at one end, which may indicate a read error. The rearrangement uses TRBV11-3 and TRBJ2-1, with 11 bases identical to TRBD2. CDR1 and CDR2 (germline): SGHNT, YENEEA. CDR3 length: 17 amino acids. CDR3 sequence reads: CASSLELTSGNYNEQFF. As DNA, the CDR3 is TGCGCCAGCAGCTTAGAGTTGACTAGCGGGAACTACAATGAGCAGTTTTTC.

This clonotype came up a few times. One end of the junction does not line up with germline, which may come from a read error. The rearrangement uses TRBV5-5 and TRBJ2-3; 10 nucleotides line up with TRBD2. CDR3 length equals 15 residues. The germline V gene has CDR1 SGHKS and CDR2 YYEKEE (reference sequence). CDR3 DNA: TGTACCAGCAGCCCCGGGACTAGCGGCACAGATACGCAGTATTTT. This translates into CTSSPGTSGTDTQYF.